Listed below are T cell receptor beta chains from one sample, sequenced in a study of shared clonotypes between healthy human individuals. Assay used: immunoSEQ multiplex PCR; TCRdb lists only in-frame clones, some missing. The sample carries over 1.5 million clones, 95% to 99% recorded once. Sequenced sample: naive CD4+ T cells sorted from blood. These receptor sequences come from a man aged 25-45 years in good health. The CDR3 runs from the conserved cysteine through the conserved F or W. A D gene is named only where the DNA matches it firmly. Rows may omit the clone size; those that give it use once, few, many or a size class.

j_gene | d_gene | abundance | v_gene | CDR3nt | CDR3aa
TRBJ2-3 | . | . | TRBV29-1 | TGCAGCGTACGGGACTTCACAGATACGCAGTATTTT | CSVRDFTDTQYF
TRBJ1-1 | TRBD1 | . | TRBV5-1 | TGCGCCAGCAGCTTGGAATCCCGGGACAGGGGGAGGTCGGCCTTGGCTTTCTTT | CASSLESRDRGRSALAFF
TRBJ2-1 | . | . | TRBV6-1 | TGTGCCAGCAGTGACCAAGACAGAGTCTACAATGAGCAGTTCTTC | CASSDQDRVYNEQFF
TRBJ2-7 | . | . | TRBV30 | TGTGCCTGGACCGGGAACTACGAGCAGTACTTC | CAWTGNYEQYF
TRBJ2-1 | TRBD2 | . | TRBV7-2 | TGTGCCAGCAGCCCCCGGGAGGGCGAGCAGTTCTTC | CASSPREGEQFF
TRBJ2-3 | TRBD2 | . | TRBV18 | TGTGCCAGCTCACCGCAGGGGCTAGCGGGAGGAGATACGCAGTATTTT | CASSPQGLAGGDTQYF
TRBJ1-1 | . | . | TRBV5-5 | TGTGCCAGCAACCAGGCACTGGGGGACAACTTTGAAGCTTTCTTT | CASNQALGDNFEAFF
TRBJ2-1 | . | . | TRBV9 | TGTGCCAGCAGTCCAGTCGGGGCCTCCTACAATGAGCAGTTCTTC | CASSPVGASYNEQFF
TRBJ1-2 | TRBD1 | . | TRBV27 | TGTGCCAGCAGTTTACAGACAGGGGGATTGGGTGGCTACACCTTC | CASSLQTGGLGGYTF
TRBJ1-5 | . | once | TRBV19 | TGTGCCAGTCGGGAGATCAATCAGCCCCAGCATTTT | CASREINQPQHF
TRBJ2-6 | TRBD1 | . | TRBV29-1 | TGCAGCGTCCGACAGGGAACTGACTCTGGGGCCAACGTCCTGACTTTC | CSVRQGTDSGANVLTF
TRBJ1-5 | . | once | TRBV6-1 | TGTGCCAGCAGCCCTGGAGGGGATCAGCCCCAGCATTTT | CASSPGGDQPQHF
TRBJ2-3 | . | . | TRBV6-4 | TGTGCCAGCAGTAGAGACCTGAGGACAGATACGCAGTATTTT | CASSRDLRTDTQYF
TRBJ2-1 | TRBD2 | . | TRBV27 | TGTGCCAGCAGTTTATTTGCGGGAGCTGCCGATGAGCAGTTCTTC | CASSLFAGAADEQFF
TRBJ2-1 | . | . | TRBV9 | TGTGCCAGCAGCGTAGGGCCTCTGAGGGACAATGAGCAGTTCTTC | CASSVGPLRDNEQFF
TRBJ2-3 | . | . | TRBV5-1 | TGCGCCAGCAGCCAGGACAGTTTCACAGATACGCAGTATTTT | CASSQDSFTDTQYF
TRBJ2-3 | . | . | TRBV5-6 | TGTGCCAGCAGCTTGGGGGGGTTACTTAGCACAGATACGCAGTATTTT | CASSLGGLLSTDTQYF
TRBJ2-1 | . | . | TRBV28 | TGTGCCAGCAGCTCCGTGCGGGGCAGGGACCCCTACAATGAGCAGTTCTTC | CASSSVRGRDPYNEQFF
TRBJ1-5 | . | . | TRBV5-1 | TGCGCCAGCAGCTTGGGCGCCTTTGATTATAGGAGTAAAGAGCCCCAGCATTTT | CASSLGAFDYRSKEPQHF
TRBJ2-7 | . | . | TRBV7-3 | TGTGCCAGCAGACGCAGCGGGGACACGTACGAGCAGTACTTC | CASRRSGDTYEQYF
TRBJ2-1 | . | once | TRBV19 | TGTGCCAGTAGTAACCTGGGCGGGGGCAAAGACAATGAGCAGTTCTTC | CASSNLGGGKDNEQFF
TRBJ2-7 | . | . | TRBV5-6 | TGTGCCAGCAGCTTGTTCGGCGGGGTAGCCTACGAGCAGTACTTC | CASSLFGGVAYEQYF
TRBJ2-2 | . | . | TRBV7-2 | TGTGCCAGCAGTCCGACTAGAACGAACACCGGGGAGCTGTTTTTT | CASSPTRTNTGELFF
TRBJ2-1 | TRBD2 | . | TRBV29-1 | TGCAGCGTTGGGGTAGCGGGAGGGCCGCGTGAGCAGTTCTTC | CSVGVAGGPREQFF
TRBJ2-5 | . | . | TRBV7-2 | TGTGCCAGCAGCTCCTCGAGCCCCCAGGGGACCCAGTACTTC | CASSSSSPQGTQYF
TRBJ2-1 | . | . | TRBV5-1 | TGCGCCAGCAGCTTCCGGGACTCCTACAATGAGCAGTTCTTC | CASSFRDSYNEQFF
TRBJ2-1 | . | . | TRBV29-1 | TGCAGCATAGGGTTATCGGGAACCCGTGGTGAGCAGTTCTTC | CSIGLSGTRGEQFF
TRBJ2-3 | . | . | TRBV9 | TGTGCCAGCAGCGTAGATCTGACAGATACGCAGTATTTT | CASSVDLTDTQYF
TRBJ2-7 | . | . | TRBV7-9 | TGTGCCAGCAGCTTAGGCGGGTTGCTCAACTACGAGCAGTACTTC | CASSLGGLLNYEQYF
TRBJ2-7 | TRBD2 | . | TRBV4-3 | TGCGCCAGCAGCCAATCACTAGCGGGTAAGATCTACGAGCAGTACTTC | CASSQSLAGKIYEQYF
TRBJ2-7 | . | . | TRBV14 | TGTGCCAGCAGCCTGACGGGGGGCATAAGCTACAAGCAGTACTTC | CASSLTGGISYKQYF
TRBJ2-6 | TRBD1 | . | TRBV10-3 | TGTGCCATCAGTGGGACAGGGTCTGGGGCCAACGTCCTGACTTTC | CAISGTGSGANVLTF
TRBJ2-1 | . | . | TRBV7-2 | TGTGCCAGCAGCGACTCTAGCGCCCTCTCCTACAATGAGCAGTTCTTC | CASSDSSALSYNEQFF
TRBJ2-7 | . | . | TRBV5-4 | TGTGCCAGCAGCTCCGACAGGTTAAGCTACGAGCAGTACTTC | CASSSDRLSYEQYF
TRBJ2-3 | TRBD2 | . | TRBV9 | TGTGCCAGCAGCGTAGGAGCGGGAATTAACACAGATACGCAGTATTTT | CASSVGAGINTDTQYF
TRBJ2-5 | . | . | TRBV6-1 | TGTGCCAGCAGTGAAGCGGCTCGAGGGACCCCTCAAGAGACCCAGTACTTC | CASSEAARGTPQETQYF
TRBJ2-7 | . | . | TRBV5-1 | TGCGCCAGCAGCTTTTCTGGGGGGGCGCGGGAGCAGTACTTC | CASSFSGGAREQYF
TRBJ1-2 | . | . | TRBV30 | TGTGCCTGGAGTAGGGCGGCACATAACTATGGCTACACCTTC | CAWSRAAHNYGYTF
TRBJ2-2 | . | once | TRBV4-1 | TGCGCCAGCACCCAATGGTCCCCGGGGACGGATAACACCGGGGAGCTGTTTTTT | CASTQWSPGTDNTGELFF
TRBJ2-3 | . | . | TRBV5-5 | TGTGCCAGCAGCTTGTTCGGGGGCGCTCGGACAGATACGCAGTATTTT | CASSLFGGARTDTQYF
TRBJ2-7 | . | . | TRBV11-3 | TGTGCCAGCAGCTTAGGGGACTCCTACGAGCAGTACTTC | CASSLGDSYEQYF
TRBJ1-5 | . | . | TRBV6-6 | TGTGCCAGCAGTTACGGGCAGAGGGATCAGCCCCAGCATTTT | CASSYGQRDQPQHF
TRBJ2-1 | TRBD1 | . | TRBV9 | TGTGCCAGCACGGGACAGGGGGATAACAATGAGCAGTTCTTC | CASTGQGDNNEQFF
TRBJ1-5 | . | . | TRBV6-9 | TGTGCCAGCAGTTGGGGGACCCGTCCGGGGTGCAATCAGCCCCAGCATTTT | CASSWGTRPGCNQPQHF
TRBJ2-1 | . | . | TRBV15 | TGTGCCACCAGCCCATGGACCGTCCAGGGGCGGAATGAGCAGTTCTTC | CATSPWTVQGRNEQFF
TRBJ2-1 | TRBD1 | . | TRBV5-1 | TGCGCCAGCAGCTTGATGGGGACAGGGTTCGGGTTGAGCGACAATGAGCAGTTCTTC | CASSLMGTGFGLSDNEQFF
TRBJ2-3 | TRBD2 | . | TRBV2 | TGTGCCAGCAGCGACATACGATTAGCGGGAGGCTATACAGATACGCAGTATTTT | CASSDIRLAGGYTDTQYF
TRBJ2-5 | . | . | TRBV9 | TGTGCCAGCAGCGTCCGGGATCTTGTCCAAGAGACCCAGTACTTC | CASSVRDLVQETQYF
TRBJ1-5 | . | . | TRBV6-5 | TGTGCCAGCAGTCGGGGGAATGGAGGACCCCAGCATTTT | CASSRGNGGPQHF
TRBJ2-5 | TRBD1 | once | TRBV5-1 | TGCGCCAGCAGCTTGGCTGGGGACAGAAGTGGGGCAGGGACCCAGTACTTC | CASSLAGDRSGAGTQYF
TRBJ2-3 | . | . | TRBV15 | TGTGCCACCAGCATTCCCTTATTCGGCACAGATACGCAGTATTTT | CATSIPLFGTDTQYF
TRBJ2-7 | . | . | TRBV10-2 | TGCGCCAGCAGTGTCTCCCCCTGGGAGCAGTACTTC | CASSVSPWEQYF
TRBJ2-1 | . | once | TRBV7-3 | TGTGCCAGCAGCCCACCGGGGGGCCTAAGGAATGAGCAGTTCTTC | CASSPPGGLRNEQFF
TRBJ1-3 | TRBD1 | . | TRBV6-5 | TGTGCCAGCAGTTACCGGGACAGGGGGCGAGGAAACACCATATATTTT | CASSYRDRGRGNTIYF
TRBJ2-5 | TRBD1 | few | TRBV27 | TGTGCCAGCAGTGTCCGCCGGGACAGATATCAAGAGACCCAGTACTTC | CASSVRRDRYQETQYF
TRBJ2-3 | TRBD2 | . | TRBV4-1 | TGCGCCAGCAGCCCGCCCGGGAGCGGGAGCTTCGCAGATACGCAGTATTTT | CASSPPGSGSFADTQYF
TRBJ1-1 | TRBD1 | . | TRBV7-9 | TGTGCCAGCAGCTCCTGGGACAGGTATGAAGCTTTCTTT | CASSSWDRYEAFF
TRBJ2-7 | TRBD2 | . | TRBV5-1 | TGCGCCAGCAGCTCCCCGGGACTAGCCGACAGCTCCTACGAGCAGTACTTC | CASSSPGLADSSYEQYF